A selection of T cell receptor beta chains follows, all from one sample in a study of T cell changes during pregnancy in multiple sclerosis. Sequenced by immunoSEQ multiplex PCR; TCRdb stores in-frame clones only, minus some. The sample consists of around 130,000 clones, 93% of them appearing once. The sequencing used peripheral blood, collected before pregnancy. Receptors originate from a female donor with multiple sclerosis, enrolled in a pregnancy study. Both conserved end residues are part of each CDR3. Fields, in order: CDR3 length, J gene, V gene, clone size, D gene, CDR3 protein, CDR3 DNA. The D gene is left open where the match is weak. The listing skips clone size in some rows; elsewhere it reads once, few, many or a size class.

15 | TRBJ1-1 | TRBV5-1 | . | TRBD1 | CASSPGTGRNTEAFF | TGCGCCAGCAGCCCAGGGACAGGTCGTAACACTGAAGCTTTCTTT
13 | TRBJ1-4 | TRBV9 | . | . | CASSPQSQEKLFF | TGTGCCAGCAGCCCCCAATCACAGGAAAAACTGTTTTTT
15 | TRBJ2-1 | TRBV5-6 | . | . | CASSLADGSRDEQFF | TGTGCCAGCAGCTTGGCCGACGGGAGTAGGGATGAGCAGTTCTTC
17 | TRBJ2-3 | TRBV5-6 | . | TRBD2 | CASSSRVGGGWADTQYF | TGTGCCAGCAGCTCCCGTGTCGGGGGGGGCTGGGCAGATACGCAGTATTTT
17 | TRBJ2-3 | TRBV2 | . | TRBD1 | CASAKRFRDRGRDTQYF | TGTGCCAGCGCCAAGAGGTTCCGGGACAGAGGGAGAGATACGCAGTATTTT
14 | TRBJ2-7 | TRBV5-5 | . | . | CASSLEQDGHEQYF | TGTGCCAGCAGCTTGGAGCAGGATGGCCACGAGCAGTACTTC
14 | TRBJ1-1 | TRBV6-5 | . | TRBD1 | CASTQGGQGAEAFF | TGTGCCAGCACCCAAGGGGGACAGGGGGCTGAAGCTTTCTTT
16 | TRBJ1-6 | TRBV19 | . | TRBD1 | CASSIGPGQGNSPLHF | TGTGCCAGTAGTATAGGCCCGGGACAGGGTAATTCACCCCTCCACTTT
14 | TRBJ2-1 | TRBV29-1 | . | . | CSVEGATRHNEQFF | TGCAGCGTGGAGGGAGCTACCCGTCACAATGAGCAGTTCTTC
14 | TRBJ2-1 | TRBV6-6 | . | . | CASSSYGTLNEQFF | TGTGCCAGCAGTTCCTACGGGACACTCAATGAGCAGTTCTTC
14 | TRBJ2-3 | TRBV19 | . | . | CASSIAREADTQYF | TGTGCCAGTAGTATAGCCAGGGAGGCAGATACGCAGTATTTT
15 | TRBJ2-5 | TRBV5-6 | . | TRBD2 | CASSLERGGFETQYF | TGTGCCAGCAGCTTAGAGCGGGGGGGCTTTGAGACCCAGTACTTC
15 | TRBJ2-3 | TRBV5-4 | . | . | CASSLGAGSTDTQYF | TGTGCCAGCAGCTTGGGGGCCGGAAGCACAGATACGCAGTATTTT
13 | TRBJ1-1 | TRBV5-1 | . | . | CASREGVSTEAFF | TGCGCCAGCAGGGAGGGCGTTTCCACTGAAGCTTTCTTT
15 | TRBJ2-2 | TRBV14 | once | . | CASSHMRQGGGELFF | TGTGCCAGCAGCCACATGCGACAGGGAGGCGGGGAGCTGTTTTTT
16 | TRBJ1-1 | TRBV6-6 | . | . | CASSRERGRGNTEAFF | TGTGCCAGCAGTCGGGAACGGGGGAGAGGGAACACTGAAGCTTTCTTT
17 | TRBJ2-1 | TRBV27 | . | TRBD2 | CASREEVLAGGNNEQFF | TGTGCCAGCAGAGAGGAGGTCCTAGCGGGAGGCAACAATGAGCAGTTCTTC
13 | TRBJ2-5 | TRBV6-5 | . | . | CASSLIGEETQYF | TGTGCCAGCAGCCTCATTGGAGAGGAGACCCAGTACTTC
14 | TRBJ1-2 | TRBV11-2 | . | TRBD1 | CASSRDRADYGYTF | TGTGCCAGCAGCCGCGACAGGGCGGACTATGGCTACACCTTC
13 | TRBJ1-1 | TRBV29-1 | once | TRBD1 | CSVAGTAGTEAFF | TGCAGCGTTGCCGGGACAGCTGGGACTGAAGCTTTCTTT
15 | TRBJ2-1 | TRBV2 | . | . | CASSERRGLYNEQFF | TGTGCCAGCAGTGAAAGGCGGGGGCTCTACAATGAGCAGTTCTTC
15 | TRBJ2-7 | TRBV5-4 | . | TRBD2 | CASSLDRTSAHEQYF | TGTGCCAGCAGCTTGGACCGGACTAGTGCACACGAGCAGTACTTC
13 | TRBJ1-3 | TRBV5-1 | . | . | CASSLDNGNTIYF | TGCGCCAGCAGCTTAGACAATGGAAACACCATATATTTT
14 | TRBJ2-6 | TRBV6-5 | . | TRBD2 | CATKRGSGANVLTF | TGTGCCACCAAGCGGGGCTCTGGGGCCAACGTCCTGACTTTC
16 | TRBJ2-3 | TRBV4-1 | once | . | CASSQLFATSTDTQYF | TGCGCCAGCAGCCAACTGTTCGCCACTAGCACAGATACGCAGTATTTT
15 | TRBJ2-2 | TRBV5-1 | . | . | CASSLEGGDTGELFF | TGCGCCAGCAGCTTGGAAGGGGGAGACACCGGGGAGCTGTTTTTT
13 | TRBJ2-2 | TRBV30 | . | . | CAWSLIQAGELFF | TGTGCCTGGAGTTTGATCCAGGCCGGGGAGCTGTTTTTT
12 | TRBJ1-2 | TRBV28 | . | . | CASSPGGYGYTF | TGTGCCAGCAGCCCGGGGGGGTATGGCTACACCTTC
11 | TRBJ1-5 | TRBV6-1 | . | . | CASATYQPQHF | TGTGCCAGCGCGACTTATCAGCCCCAGCATTTT
12 | TRBJ1-5 | TRBV19 | . | . | CASNRVNQPQHF | TGTGCCAGTAACAGGGTTAATCAGCCCCAGCATTTT
16 | TRBJ2-3 | TRBV11-2 | . | TRBD2 | CASSSGLAGGLDTQYF | TGTGCCAGCAGCTCCGGACTAGCGGGAGGTCTAGATACGCAGTATTTT
14 | TRBJ1-1 | TRBV19 | few | . | CASSIAQGVTEAFF | TGTGCCAGTAGTATTGCCCAAGGGGTCACTGAAGCTTTCTTT
15 | TRBJ2-3 | TRBV7-2 | . | TRBD2 | CASSWTSASTDTQYF | TGTGCCAGCAGCTGGACTAGCGCTAGCACAGATACGCAGTATTTT
16 | TRBJ2-3 | TRBV10-3 | . | TRBD2 | CAISELPRGGTDTQYF | TGTGCCATCAGTGAGCTTCCGCGGGGGGGCACAGATACGCAGTATTTT